Presented here are 22 T cell receptor beta chains from one specimen sequenced in a study of vaccination and CD4 T cells after COVID-19. Specified treatment: roughly 10-day PBMC culture with coronavirus spike peptide pools or control peptides (ViraFEST assay). Scientists ran DNA taken from cultured CD4+ T cells through the Oncomine TCR Beta short-read assay for sequencing. A single record per CDR3 protein comes from TCRdb applying MiXCR to the PCR reads. The repertoire holds some 13,000 distinct CDR3 sequences, 30% to 35% seen once, with 12% in the top ten. The antigens these receptors bind are not known. The sequencing input was CD4+ T cells from blood, cultured in vitro. These receptors were taken from a human donor who had recovered from COVID-19.

In this sample, this clonotype turned up a few times. The chain combines TRBV7-9 with TRBJ1-1, with 8 bases aligning to TRBD1. V was clipped by 4 bases and J by 4 bases; unmatched bases: 11. CDR1 and CDR2 from the germline V gene are SEHNR and FQNEAQ (reference sequence). The CDR3 has 16 amino acids. CDR3 protein: CASSSGGVRGGTEAFF. CDR3 nucleotides: TGTGCCAGCAGCTCAGGGGGCGTCAGGGGTGGCACTGAAGCTTTCTTT.

This clonotype was counted a few times. This chain uses TRBV2 with TRBJ2-5; the match to TRBD1 covers 7 bases. Germline assignment: CDR1 SNHLY and CDR2 FYNNEI. V lost 0 bases and J lost 1; bases outside the gene matches: 2. The CDR3 runs to 15 residues. The CDR3 DNA follows: TGTGCCAGCAGTGAAGCCGGGACAGTCCAAGAGACCCAGTACTTC. Residues: CASSEAGTVQETQYF.

This clonotype was seen a single time. The chain has TRBV5-4 and TRBJ1-4; no firm D call. There are 12 residues in the CDR3. Germline CDR1 reads SGHNT; CDR2 reads YYREEE (reference sequence). V was clipped by 2 bases and J by 6 bases, with 5 bases between them. The CDR3 region has the DNA TGTGCCAGCAGCTTTATGGATGAAAAACTGTTTTTT. Protein sequence: CASSFMDEKLFF. Looking up the rest from reference TRBV5-4 and TRBJ1-4 gives the full variable domain: ETGVTQSPTHLIKTRGQQVTLRCSSQSGHNTVSWYQQALGQGPQFIFQYYREEENGRGNFPPRFSGLQFPNYSSELNVNALELDDSALYLCASSFMDEKLFFGSGTQLSVL.

The chain combines TRBV20-1 with TRBJ1-2; 7 nucleotides align to TRBD1. The CDR3 totals 12 residues. CDR1 and CDR2 from the germline V gene are DFQATT and SNEGSKA (reference sequence). V dropped 5 bases and J dropped 6; count of bases not matched to a gene: 6. Here the CDR3 DNA reads TGCAGTGCTGATAGACAGGGTGATGGCTACACCTTC. This encodes CSADRQGDGYTF.

This chain joins TRBV19 and TRBJ2-3; D possibly matches TRBD1 or TRBD2 (5 bases each). Germline V CDR1 and CDR2: LNHDA, SQIVND (reference sequence). V was trimmed by 8 bases and J by 0 bases, leaving 12 bases between them. This CDR3 comprises 14 residues. CDR3 nucleotides: TGTGCCAGTGGGTCGGGGCTTAGCACAGATACGCAGTATTTT. It is translated as CASGSGLSTDTQYF.

This chain connects TRBV6-5 to TRBJ1-4, with D uncertain. CDR1 and CDR2 from the germline V gene are MNHEY and SVGAGI. The V gene lost 2 bases and the J gene lost 4 bases, with 8 bases spanning the gap. The CDR3 is 14 amino acids. The CDR3 DNA reads TGTGCCAGCAGTTACCGGCAAGATAATGAAAAACTGTTTTTT. As protein: CASSYRQDNEKLFF.

The J gene is TRBJ2-7, the V gene TRBV28, with TRBD2 matching over 8 bases. J was trimmed by 3 bases and V by 6 bases; bases with no gene match: 7. This CDR3 contains 14 residues. Germline values: CDR1 MDHEN, CDR2 SYDVKM. The CDR3 is CASSFPGLVYEQYF. The CDR3 DNA reads as TGTGCCAGCAGCTTCCCGGGACTAGTCTACGAGCAGTACTTC.

This clonotype was picked up a small number of times. CDR3 amino acids: CASSEEGTYVGDTQYF. The CDR3 DNA sequence: TGTGCCAGCAGTGAAGAGGGGACCTACGTCGGCGATACGCAGTATTTT. J is TRBJ2-3 and V is TRBV6-1; possibly TRBD1 or TRBD2 for D (5 bases each). The CDR3 extends over 16 amino acids. Looked up from germline, CDR1 is MNHNS and CDR2 is SASEGT. The V end was cut by 1 base, the J end by 6 bases, with 17 bases between.

The genes are TRBV20-1 and TRBJ2-3; D perhaps matches TRBD2 (6 bases). Looked up from germline, CDR1 is DFQATT and CDR2 is SNEGSKA (reference sequence). V shed 7 bases and J shed 0 bases, with 8 bases lying between them. The CDR3 totals 12 residues. The CDR3: CSVSGSTDTQYF. The CDR3 coding sequence is TGCAGTGTCAGCGGGAGCACAGATACGCAGTATTTT.

V usage is TRBV5-1 and J usage is TRBJ1-4; no reliable D call. In germline, CDR1 is SGHRS, CDR2 YFSETQ. Trimming stripped 0 bases from V and 7 bases from J, with 10 bases between. This CDR3 is built from 14 residues. The CDR3 region is CASSLAPGSEKLFF. The CDR3 DNA reads as TGCGCCAGCAGCTTGGCACCTGGTTCTGAAAAACTGTTTTTT.

The gene calls are TRBV7-9 and TRBJ2-7, with TRBD2 matching over 7 bases. Trimming cost V 0 bases and J 7 bases; bases outside gene matches: 9. The CDR3 has 15 amino acids. Germline V lookup: CDR1 SEHNR, CDR2 FQNEAQ (reference sequence). The CDR3 reads CASSLALAGVEEQYF. DNA of the CDR3: TGTGCCAGCAGCTTAGCGCTTGCGGGAGTGGAAGAGCAGTACTTC.

The chain joins TRBV10-3 to TRBJ2-5, with D tentatively TRBD1 (5 bases). Germline V gives CDR1 ENHRY, CDR2 SYGVKD. Trimming cost V 6 bases and J 4 bases, with 12 bases left between them. The CDR3 has 13 residues. CDR3 sequence reads: CAIRGARGETQYF. CDR3 coding DNA: TGTGCCATCAGAGGGGCAAGGGGAGAGACCCAGTACTTC.

V is TRBV19 and J is TRBJ2-1; TRBD2 agrees at 7 bases. With 3 bases clipped from V and 7 bases from J, the junction kept 6 bases outside the gene matches. Germline CDR1 is LNHDA and CDR2 is SQIVND (reference sequence). The CDR3 has 14 amino acids. The CDR3 nucleotides are TGTGCCAGTAGTATTTGGCGGGAGAAGAATGAGCAGTTCTTC. Translation: CASSIWREKNEQFF. The variable domain in full, with the rest retrieved from reference TRBV19 and TRBJ2-1, is DGGITQSPKYLFRKEGQNVTLSCEQNLNHDAMYWYRQDPGQGLRLIYYSQIVNDFQKGDIAEGYSVSREKKESFPLTVTSAQKNPTAFYLCASSIWREKNEQFFGPGTRLTVL.

By sample fraction, this clonotype is medium-sized. This rearrangement joins TRBV6-1 to TRBJ1-6, with D perhaps matching TRBD1 (6 bases). Germline CDR1 MNHNS, CDR2 SASEGT. Trimming cost V 6 bases and J 5 bases, with 14 bases left between them. The CDR3 runs 15 residues. In DNA form, the CDR3 reads TGTGCCAGCAGCCCCGGGGGCTACAATAATTCACCCCTCCACTTT. This encodes CASSPGGYNNSPLHF.

This clonotype was seen a handful of times. This rearrangement joins TRBV6-1 to TRBJ2-5; 11 nucleotides match TRBD2. The CDR3 covers 15 residues. The J segment lost 2 bases and the V segment lost 3 bases, leaving 2 bases of the junction unmatched. Germline V gene data show CDR1 as MNHNS and CDR2 as SASEGT. CDR3 residues: CASSEVAGGQETQYF. CDR3 bases: TGTGCCAGCAGTGAGGTAGCGGGAGGGCAAGAGACCCAGTACTTC.

V is TRBV27 and J is TRBJ1-5; 8 bases agree with TRBD1. The germline gives CDR1 MNHEY, CDR2 SMNVEV (reference sequence). The CDR3 runs to 13 residues. The J segment lost 15 bases and the V segment lost 6 bases, leaving 13 bases of the junction unmatched. The CDR3 region is CASSFLGQGALHF. DNA for the CDR3: TGTGCCAGCAGCTTCCTCGGGCAGGGGGCTCTGCATTTT.

The chain is built from TRBV12-3 or TRBV12-4 and TRBJ2-1, with D unresolved. Trimming took off 4 bases at V and 5 bases at J, with 9 bases between the two ends. CDR3 size: 13 residues. CDR3 coding DNA: TGTGCCAGCAGTTCCCCGGGTGACAATGAGCAGTTCTTC. This sequence encodes CASSSPGDNEQFF.

The chain employs TRBV20-1 and TRBJ2-2, with TRBD1 matching over 7 bases. The CDR3 totals 15 residues. Germline CDR1 and CDR2: DFQATT and SNEGSKA (reference sequence). V gave up 6 bases and J gave up 4 bases; unmatched junction bases: 11. CDR3 amino acids: CSAHDTGAPTGELFF. The CDR3 nucleotides read TGCAGTGCGCATGACACAGGGGCGCCCACCGGGGAGCTGTTTTTT.

This clonotype counts as medium-sized. The CDR3 bases are TGCAGTGCTAGTCAGGGGAGCTCTGGAAACACCATATATTTT. The encoded protein is CSASQGSSGNTIYF. This sequence joins TRBV20-1 and TRBJ1-3, with a tentative D call TRBD1 (6 bases). Trimming shortened V by 3 bases and J by 0 bases, and 9 bases separated the two germline ends. The CDR3 spans 14 residues. The V gene's germline CDR1 is DFQATT and CDR2 SNEGSKA (reference sequence).

This clonotype was observed a few times. The genes are TRBV7-2 and TRBJ2-7; 10 bases are shared with TRBD1. The trim removed 6 bases at V and 6 bases at J, leaving 8 bases unmatched. Germline CDR1 and CDR2: SGHTA and FQGNSA. The CDR3 length is 14 residues. CDR3 protein: CASRNSGQGTEQYF. CDR3 DNA: TGTGCCAGCAGAAACTCGGGACAGGGGACCGAGCAGTACTTC.

J is TRBJ2-6 and V is TRBV7-2; possibly TRBD1 for D (6 bases). V shed 5 bases and J shed 0 bases, with 11 bases lying between them. CDR1 and CDR2 (germline): SGHTA, FQGNSA. The CDR3 is 16 residues long. CDR3 sequence: CASSREGHSGANVLTF. CDR3 DNA: TGTGCCAGCAGCCGAGAGGGACACTCTGGGGCCAACGTCCTGACTTTC.

The chain carries TRBV20-1 and TRBJ2-7; the match to TRBD1 covers 7 bases. The CDR3 is 13 amino acids. Unmatched junction bases numbered 5, after V lost 4 bases and J lost 2 bases. CDR1 and CDR2 (germline): DFQATT, SNEGSKA (reference sequence). The CDR3 region has the DNA TGCAGTGCTACGACAGGGCGCACCTACGAGCAGTACTTC. Amino acids: CSATTGRTYEQYF.